The TCR beta chain under discussion was sequenced for a study of shared clonotypes between healthy human individuals. Study-level findings and limits: Sharing of clonotypes among donors was expected to vary with sequencing depth.

This clone was picked up a small number of times. Its target is unknown. V shed 0 bases and J shed 7 bases, with 15 bases lying between them. Germline V CDR1 and CDR2: MDHEN, SYDVKM. The CDR3 contains 15 residues. The assay was run at deep level. The table came from immunoSEQ multiplex PCR; TCRdb's copy has only in-frame clones and leaves some out. The table lists hundreds of thousands of clones, approximately 80% of them singletons. The V gene is TRBV28, the J gene TRBJ2-5; D tentatively fits TRBD1 or TRBD2 (5 bases each). Sequenced input: PBMCs. This clonotype originated in a middle-aged woman in good health. Some clones in this sample may be carry-over from other donors' samples. Here the CDR3 DNA reads TGTGCCAGCAGTTTATGGGTAGGGGCCGAGGGGACCCAGTACTTC. Translation: CASSLWVGAEGTQYF. The full variable domain, completed using reference TRBV28 and TRBJ2-5, is DVKVTQSSRYLVKRTGEKVFLECVQDMDHENMFWYRQDPGLGLRLIYFSYDVKMKEKGDIPEGYSVSREKKERFSLILESASTNQTSMYLCASSLWVGAEGTQYFGPGTRLLVL.